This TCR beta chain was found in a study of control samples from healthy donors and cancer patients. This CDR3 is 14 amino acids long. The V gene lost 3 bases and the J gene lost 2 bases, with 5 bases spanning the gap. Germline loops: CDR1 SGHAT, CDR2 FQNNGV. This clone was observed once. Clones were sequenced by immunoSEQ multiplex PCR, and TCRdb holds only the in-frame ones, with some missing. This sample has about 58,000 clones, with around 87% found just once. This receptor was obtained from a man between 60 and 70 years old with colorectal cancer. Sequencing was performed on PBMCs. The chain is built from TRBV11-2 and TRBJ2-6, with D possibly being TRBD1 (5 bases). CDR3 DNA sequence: TGTGCCAGCAGCTTGGGGCCTGGGGCCAACGTCCTGACTTTC. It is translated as CASSLGPGANVLTF.